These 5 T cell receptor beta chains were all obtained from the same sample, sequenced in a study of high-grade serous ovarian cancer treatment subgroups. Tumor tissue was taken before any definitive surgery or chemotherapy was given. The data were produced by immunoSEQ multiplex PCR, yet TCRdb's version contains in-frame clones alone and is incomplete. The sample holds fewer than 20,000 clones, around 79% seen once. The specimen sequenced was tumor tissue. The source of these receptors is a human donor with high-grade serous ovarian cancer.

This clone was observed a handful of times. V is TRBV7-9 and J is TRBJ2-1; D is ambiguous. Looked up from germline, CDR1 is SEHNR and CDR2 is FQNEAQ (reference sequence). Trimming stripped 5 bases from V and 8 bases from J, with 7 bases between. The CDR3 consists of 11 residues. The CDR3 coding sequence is TGTGCCAGCAGCCCAGACGATGAGCAGTTCTTC. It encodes CASSPDDEQFF.

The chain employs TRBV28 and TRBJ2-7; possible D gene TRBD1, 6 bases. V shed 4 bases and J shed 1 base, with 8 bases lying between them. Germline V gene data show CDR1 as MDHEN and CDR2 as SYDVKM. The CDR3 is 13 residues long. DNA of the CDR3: TGTGCCAGCAGTTCGGGACATTCCTACGAGCAGTACTTC. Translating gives CASSSGHSYEQYF. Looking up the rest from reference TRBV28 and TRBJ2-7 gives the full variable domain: DVKVTQSSRYLVKRTGEKVFLECVQDMDHENMFWYRQDPGLGLRLIYFSYDVKMKEKGDIPEGYSVSREKKERFSLILESASTNQTSMYLCASSSGHSYEQYFGPGTRLTVT.

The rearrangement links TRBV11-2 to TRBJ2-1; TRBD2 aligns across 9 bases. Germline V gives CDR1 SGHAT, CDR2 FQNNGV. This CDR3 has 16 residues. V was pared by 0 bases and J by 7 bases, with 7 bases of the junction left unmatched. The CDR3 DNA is TGTGCCAGCAGCTTAGAATTGCGGGAGGGAAGGAATGAGCAGTTCTTC. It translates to CASSLELREGRNEQFF.

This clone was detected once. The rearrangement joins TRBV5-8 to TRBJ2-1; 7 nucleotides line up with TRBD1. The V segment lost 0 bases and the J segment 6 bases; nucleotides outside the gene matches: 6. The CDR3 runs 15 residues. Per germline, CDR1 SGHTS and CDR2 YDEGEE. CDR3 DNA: TGTGCCAGCAGCTTGGCCCTGGGACAGATCAATGAGCAGTTCTTC. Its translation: CASSLALGQINEQFF.

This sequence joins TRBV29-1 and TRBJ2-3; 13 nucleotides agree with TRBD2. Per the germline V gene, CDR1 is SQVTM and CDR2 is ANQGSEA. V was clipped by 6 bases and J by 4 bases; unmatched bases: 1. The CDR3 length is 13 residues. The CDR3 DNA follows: TGCAGCGTACTAGCGGGAGGGGCAGATACGCAGTATTTT. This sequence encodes CSVLAGGADTQYF.